Only one count was recorded for the clone carrying this TCR beta chain. The data belong to a study of radiation and T cells in renal cell carcinoma. CDR1 and CDR2 (germline): SGHTA, FQGNSA. The ends lost 1 base at V and 3 bases at J; junction bases unmatched: 7. This CDR3 is built from 17 residues. The time point here: blood 4 weeks post-SBRT, at nephrectomy. The sample's treatment: 15 Gy SBRT to primary tumor, nephrectomy 4 weeks later. TCRdb's copy holds only in-frame clones and misses some; the assay was immunoSEQ multiplex PCR. The sample lists approximately 83,000 clones, around 85% occurring once.

The sequencing used blood, collected from a patient whose treatment included radiotherapy and nephrectomy. This sequence joins TRBV7-2 and TRBJ2-2, with 8 positions matching TRBD2. The TCR originated in a man aged 45-60 years with renal cell carcinoma. CDR3 residues: CASSLGVRGGDTGELFF. CDR3 DNA sequence: TGTGCCAGCAGCTTAGGAGTCCGGGGGGGTGACACCGGGGAGCTGTTTTTT.